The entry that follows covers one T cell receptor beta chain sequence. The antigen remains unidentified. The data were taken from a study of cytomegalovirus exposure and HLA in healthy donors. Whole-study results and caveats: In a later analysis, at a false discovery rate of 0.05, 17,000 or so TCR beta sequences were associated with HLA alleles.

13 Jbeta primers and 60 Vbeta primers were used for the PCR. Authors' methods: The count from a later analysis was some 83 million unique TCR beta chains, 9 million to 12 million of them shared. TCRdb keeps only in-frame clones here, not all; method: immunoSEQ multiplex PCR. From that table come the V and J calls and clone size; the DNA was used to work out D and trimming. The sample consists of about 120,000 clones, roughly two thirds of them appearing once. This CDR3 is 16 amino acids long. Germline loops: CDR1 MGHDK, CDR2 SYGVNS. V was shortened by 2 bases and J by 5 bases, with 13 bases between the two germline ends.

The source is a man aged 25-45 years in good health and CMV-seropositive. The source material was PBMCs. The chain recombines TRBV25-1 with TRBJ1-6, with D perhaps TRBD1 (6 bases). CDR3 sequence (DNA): TGTGCCAGCAGTGAAGGGGGGGGCGTGGATAATTCACCCCTCCACTTT. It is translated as CASSEGGGVDNSPLHF.